The 25 T cell receptor beta chains given below trace back to one sample, sequenced in a study of OX40 agonist ivuxolimab in advanced cancers. The library was generated by the immunoSEQ multiplex PCR assay. TCRdb took over this immuneACCESS table, retaining in-frame rearrangements with V and J assigned. Such tables are incomplete; in checked studies, under half of the missing clones stem from an unresolved V gene, and the remainder is unexplained. The sample records some 100,000 clones, approximately 89% of which are singletons. Around 0.16% of the sample is taken by the ten largest. Sequencing used CD4+ or CD8+ T cells sorted from blood, obtained in a trial of the OX40 agonist ivuxolimab. These TCRs come from an adult with an advanced solid tumor such as melanoma, head and neck, liver or kidney cancer.

The chain joins TRBV30 to TRBJ1-5, with 9 bases lining up with TRBD1. The CDR3 is made up of 16 amino acids. The ends lost 1 base at V and 4 bases at J; junction bases unmatched: 8. Germline V gene lookup returns CDR1 GTSNPN and CDR2 SVGIG (reference sequence). The CDR3 protein is CAWSAGLTGGNQPQHF. CDR3 nucleotide sequence: TGTGCCTGGAGTGCCGGATTGACAGGGGGTAATCAGCCCCAGCATTTT. The full variable domain, completed using reference TRBV30 and TRBJ1-5, is SQTIHQWPATLVQPVGSPLSLECTVEGTSNPNLYWYRQAAGRGLQLLFYSVGIGQISSEVPQNLSASRPQDRQFILSSKKLLLSDSGFYLCAWSAGLTGGNQPQHFGDGTRLSIL.

Only a few counts were recorded for this clone. The chain joins TRBV10-1 to TRBJ1-1; D not resolved. Trimming stripped 0 bases from V and 11 bases from J, with 13 bases between. Per germline, CDR1 WNHNN and CDR2 SYGVQD (reference sequence). The CDR3 totals 13 residues. The CDR3 coding sequence is TGCGCCAGCAGTGAGTCTTTTGTCCATGGGGCTTTCTTT. Its protein product is CASSESFVHGAFF.

V gene TRBV6-1 combines with J gene TRBJ2-2; D is undetermined. There are 16 residues in the CDR3. Germline CDR1 MNHNS, CDR2 SASEGT. V lost 2 bases, J lost 4 bases, and 14 bases lay in between. The CDR3 coding sequence is TGTGCCAGCAGTGAACAGGCCCTAGTTGGCACCGGGGAGCTGTTTTTT. Encoded protein: CASSEQALVGTGELFF.

This chain uses TRBV11-2 with TRBJ1-6, with a possible D match to TRBD1 (5 bases). Trimming cost V 0 bases and J 9 bases, with 12 bases left between them. This CDR3 is 15 amino acids long. Per germline, CDR1 SGHAT and CDR2 FQNNGV. In DNA form, the CDR3 reads TGTGCCAGCAGCTTAGAGACAGACTACTCTTCACCCCTCCACTTT. Its translation: CASSLETDYSSPLHF.

The chain has TRBV13 and TRBJ2-7, with TRBD1 as a possible D gene (6 bases). The V and J ends lost 2 bases and 1 base respectively, with 15 bases between them. This CDR3 comprises 16 residues. Germline assignment: CDR1 PRHDT and CDR2 FYEKMQ (reference sequence). The CDR3: CASSLFSSDRSYEQYF. The CDR3 DNA follows: TGTGCCAGCAGCTTATTTTCTTCGGACAGATCCTACGAGCAGTACTTC.

This clone was detected once. The V call is TRBV2, the J call TRBJ1-1, with D possibly matching TRBD1 (5 bases). The CDR3 consists of 16 residues. V dropped 5 bases and J dropped 6 bases, with 22 bases sitting between them. CDR1 and CDR2 from the germline V gene are SNHLY and FYNNEI. In DNA form, the CDR3 reads TGTGCCAGCAGTCCCCGGTGGGGGTCGTCTGGAGCTGAAGCTTTCTTT. It specifies CASSPRWGSSGAEAFF.

The chain combines TRBV9 with TRBJ2-3; 7 bases fit TRBD2. The junction had 14 bases not matched to a gene; V was cut back by 4 bases and J by 3 bases. This CDR3 is 17 amino acids long. From germline, CDR1 is SGDLS and CDR2 YYNGEE. The CDR3 region has the DNA TGTGCCAGCAGCCCGTGGGCTTTGGCGGGGGTAACAGATACGCAGTATTTT. It translates to CASSPWALAGVTDTQYF.

The chain links TRBV5-1 to TRBJ2-2; perhaps TRBD2 as D (6 bases). CDR1 is SGHRS, CDR2 YFSETQ, per germline. The CDR3 covers 16 residues. V shed 0 bases and J shed 5 bases, with 14 bases lying between them. CDR3 nucleotides: TGCGCCAGCAGCTTGGATGCGGGGTCTAATACCGGGGAGCTGTTTTTT. It encodes CASSLDAGSNTGELFF.

This clone was observed a handful of times. CDR3 region: CASSLVGRDNEQFF. CDR3 bases: TGTGCCAGCAGCTTGGTCGGGCGAGACAATGAGCAGTTCTTC. The V gene is TRBV11-2, the J gene TRBJ2-1; no definite D call. The germline V and J ends were trimmed by 3 bases and 5 bases, with 11 bases remaining between them. Per the germline V gene, CDR1 is SGHAT and CDR2 is FQNNGV. The CDR3 covers 14 residues.

This clone was found once. The chain joins TRBV7-8 to TRBJ2-1; 8 positions match TRBD1. Trimming took 7 bases from V and 9 from J; bases not matched to a gene: 11. Germline loops: CDR1 SGHVS, CDR2 FQNEAQ. CDR3 length equals 14 residues. Written as DNA, the CDR3 is TGTGCCAGCAAAACTGGACAGGGCCGGGGTGAGCAGTTCTTC. Protein: CASKTGQGRGEQFF.

Here the CDR3 reads CASSGVYEQYF. The CDR3 region has the DNA TGTGCCAGCAGTGGGGTGTACGAGCAGTACTTC. V and J are TRBV2 and TRBJ2-7; D not certain. The V and J ends lost 4 bases and 4 bases respectively, with 5 bases between them. Germline CDR1 reads SNHLY; CDR2 reads FYNNEI. CDR3 length: 11 amino acids.

The chain couples TRBV27 to TRBJ2-5, with a possible D match to TRBD1 (5 bases). The germline V gene has CDR1 MNHEY and CDR2 SMNVEV (reference sequence). The V and J ends lost 8 bases and 5 bases respectively, with 12 bases between them. This CDR3 has 12 residues. The CDR3 DNA follows: TGTGCCAGCGGACAAGTTATGGAGACCCAGTACTTC. Amino acids: CASGQVMETQYF.

This chain uses TRBV28 with TRBJ2-2, with 7 bases aligning to TRBD2. The CDR3 runs 17 residues. Germline values: CDR1 MDHEN, CDR2 SYDVKM. With V trimmed by 3 bases and J by 4 bases, 11 bases remained unmatched. CDR3 sequence: CASSFPILRTSTGELFF. The CDR3 DNA reads as TGTGCCAGCAGTTTTCCCATCCTTAGGACTAGCACCGGGGAGCTGTTTTTT. Full variable domain (missing parts from reference TRBV28 and TRBJ2-2): DVKVTQSSRYLVKRTGEKVFLECVQDMDHENMFWYRQDPGLGLRLIYFSYDVKMKEKGDIPEGYSVSREKKERFSLILESASTNQTSMYLCASSFPILRTSTGELFFGEGSRLTVL.

This rearrangement joins TRBV7-2 to TRBJ1-1; tentative D call: TRBD1 (6 bases). V was pared by 5 bases and J by 6 bases, with 16 bases between. Germline CDR1 is SGHTA and CDR2 is FQGNSA. The CDR3 sequence is 14 residues long. CDR3 DNA: TGTGCCAGCAGCCCTTGGCGGGGGGCAGCTGAAGCTTTCTTT. Residues: CASSPWRGAAEAFF.

The chain combines TRBV21-1 with TRBJ1-1; the DNA was not compared with TRBD1, the D call given in the table. TRBV21-1 is flagged as a pseudogene. The CDR3 sequence is 19 residues long. CDR3 DNA sequence: TGTGCCAGCAGCAAAGGAGTCTGTGACGACAATGGCTCTAACACTGAAGCTTTCTTT. Translating it yields CASSKGVCDDNGSNTEAFF.

V and J are TRBV6-1 and TRBJ2-3; D call uncertain. V gave up 4 bases and J gave up 1 base, with 9 bases separating them. Germline assignment: CDR1 MNHNS and CDR2 SASEGT. The length of the CDR3 is 14 residues. CDR3 in DNA: TGTGCCAGCAGTGTGGGGTTGGGCACAGATACGCAGTATTTT. Translation gives CASSVGLGTDTQYF.

The chain joins TRBV10-3 to TRBJ2-2; TRBD2 agrees at 12 bases. Germline CDR1 reads ENHRY; CDR2 reads SYGVKD. The CDR3 spans 14 residues. The trim removed 10 bases at V and 5 bases at J, leaving 5 bases unmatched. The CDR3, as DNA: TGTGCCACCCGCCTAGCGGGAGGGACCGGGGAGCTGTTTTTT. It codes for CATRLAGGTGELFF.

The chain uses TRBV11-2 and TRBJ2-5, with 7 positions matching TRBD1. The CDR3 spans 16 residues. The germline CDR1 and CDR2 sequences are SGHAT and FQNNGV. V lost 4 bases to trimming and J lost 5 bases; unmatched junction nucleotides: 13. CDR3 bases: TGTGCCAGCAGCTCTCAGACAGGGCGTTTGGGGGAGACCCAGTACTTC. This sequence encodes CASSSQTGRLGETQYF.

This clone is a singleton in its sample. The chain uses TRBV5-1 and TRBJ2-5, with D possibly being TRBD1 (5 bases). Trimming shortened V by 0 bases and J by 3 bases, and 12 bases separated the two germline ends. Germline CDR1 is SGHRS and CDR2 is YFSETQ. The CDR3 loop spans 15 amino acids. CDR3 in DNA: TGCGCCAGCAGCTTGGTTGACAGCTCCGAAGAGACCCAGTACTTC. It translates to CASSLVDSSEETQYF.

The chain uses TRBV15 and TRBJ2-2; 9 bases fit TRBD2. J lost 6 bases, V lost 0 bases, and 8 bases had no gene match. The CDR3 spans 17 residues. Looked up from germline, CDR1 is LNHNV and CDR2 is YYDKDF (reference sequence). This chain's CDR3 is CATSRDSASGKAGELFF. The CDR3 region has the DNA TGTGCCACCAGCAGAGATTCGGCTAGCGGGAAGGCCGGGGAGCTGTTTTTT.

The J gene is TRBJ2-7, the V gene TRBV6-1; TRBD1 matches at 7 bases. This CDR3 contains 12 residues. V lost 5 bases, J lost 6 bases, and 4 bases stayed unmatched. Germline CDR1 MNHNS, CDR2 SASEGT. Written as DNA, the CDR3 is TGTGCCAGCAGTCTCGGGACAGTCGAGCAGTACTTC. Translated, it gives CASSLGTVEQYF.

J is TRBJ1-5 and V is TRBV7-9; perhaps TRBD1 as D (5 bases). V lost 4 bases, J lost 0 bases, and 7 bases lay in between. Germline CDR1 and CDR2: SEHNR and FQNEAQ (reference sequence). The CDR3 covers 14 residues. The chain's CDR3 is CASSWDASNQPQHF. The CDR3 DNA reads TGTGCCAGCAGCTGGGACGCTAGCAATCAGCCCCAGCATTTT. Looking up the rest from reference TRBV7-9 and TRBJ1-5 gives the full variable domain: DTGVSQNPRHKITKRGQNVTFRCDPISEHNRLYWYRQTLGQGPEFLTYFQNEAQLEKSRLLSDRFSAERPKGSFSTLEIQRTEQGDSAMYLCASSWDASNQPQHFGDGTRLSIL.

This clone was detected only once. The V call is TRBV9, the J call TRBJ2-7, with a possible D match to TRBD1 (5 bases). Germline V CDR1 and CDR2: SGDLS, YYNGEE. The CDR3 covers 16 residues. V was pared by 0 bases and J by 2 bases, with 15 bases between. CDR3 coding DNA: TGTGCCAGCAGCGTAGGTCCCGACCTAGGGGCCTACGAGCAGTACTTC. This sequence encodes CASSVGPDLGAYEQYF.

The chain carries TRBV6-5 and TRBJ2-2; D unclear. The V gene's germline CDR1 is MNHEY and CDR2 SVGAGI. There are 13 residues in the CDR3. V lost 5 bases to trimming and J lost 6 bases, with 10 bases between them. CDR3 coding DNA: TGTGCCAGCAGTCCTTTCCGGTCCGGGGAGCTGTTTTTT. Translated, it gives CASSPFRSGELFF.

The rearrangement joins TRBV6-6 to TRBJ2-7; no firm D call. The germline CDR1 and CDR2 sequences are MNHNY and SVGAGI (reference sequence). V gave up 6 bases and J gave up 3 bases, with 15 bases separating them. This CDR3 has 14 amino acids. As DNA, the CDR3 is TGTGCCAGCAGGTCCCCCCGACGGAACTACGAGCAGTACTTC. This encodes CASRSPRRNYEQYF.